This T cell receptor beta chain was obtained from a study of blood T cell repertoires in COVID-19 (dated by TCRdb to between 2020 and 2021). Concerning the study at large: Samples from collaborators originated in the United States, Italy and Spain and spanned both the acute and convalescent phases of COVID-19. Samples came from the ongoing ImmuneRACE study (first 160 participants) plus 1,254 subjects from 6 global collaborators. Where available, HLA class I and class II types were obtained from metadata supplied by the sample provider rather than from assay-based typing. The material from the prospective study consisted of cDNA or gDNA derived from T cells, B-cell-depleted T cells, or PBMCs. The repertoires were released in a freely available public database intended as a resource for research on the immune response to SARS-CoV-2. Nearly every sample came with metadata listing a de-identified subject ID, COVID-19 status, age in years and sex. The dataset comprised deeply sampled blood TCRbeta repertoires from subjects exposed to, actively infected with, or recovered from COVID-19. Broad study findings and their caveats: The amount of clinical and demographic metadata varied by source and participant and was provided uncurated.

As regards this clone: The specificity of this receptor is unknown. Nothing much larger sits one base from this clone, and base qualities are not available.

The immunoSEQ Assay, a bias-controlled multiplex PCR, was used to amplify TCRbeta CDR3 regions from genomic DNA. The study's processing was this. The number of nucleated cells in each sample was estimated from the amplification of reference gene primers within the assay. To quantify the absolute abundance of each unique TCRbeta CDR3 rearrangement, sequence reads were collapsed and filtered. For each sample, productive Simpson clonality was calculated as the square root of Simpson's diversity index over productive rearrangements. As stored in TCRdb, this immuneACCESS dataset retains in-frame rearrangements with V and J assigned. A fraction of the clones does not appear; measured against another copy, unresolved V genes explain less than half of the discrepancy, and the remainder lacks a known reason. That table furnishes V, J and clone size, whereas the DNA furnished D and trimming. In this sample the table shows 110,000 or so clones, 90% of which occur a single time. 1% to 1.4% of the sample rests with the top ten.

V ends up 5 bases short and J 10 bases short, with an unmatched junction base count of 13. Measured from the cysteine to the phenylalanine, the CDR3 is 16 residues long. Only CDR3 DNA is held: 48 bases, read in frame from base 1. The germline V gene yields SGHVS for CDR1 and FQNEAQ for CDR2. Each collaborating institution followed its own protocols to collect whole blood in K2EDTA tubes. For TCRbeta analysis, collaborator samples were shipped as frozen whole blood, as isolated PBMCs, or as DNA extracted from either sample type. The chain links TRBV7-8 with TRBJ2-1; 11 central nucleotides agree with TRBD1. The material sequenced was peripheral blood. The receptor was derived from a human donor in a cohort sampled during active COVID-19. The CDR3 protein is CASSRNRDRGFWEQFF. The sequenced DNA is TGTGCCAGCAGCCGCAACCGGGACAGGGGGTTTTGGGAGCAGTTCTTC.